The entry that follows covers one TCR beta chain sequence. Its target is not known. The data are from a study of cytomegalovirus exposure and HLA in healthy donors. The overall study: Of fewer than 450 genotyped donors, approximately 80% clustered with self-reported Caucasian donors.

The PCR used 60 Vbeta and 13 Jbeta primers. The table came from immunoSEQ multiplex PCR; TCRdb's copy has only in-frame clones and leaves some out. Of 150,000 to 250,000 clones in the sample, approximately 85% were seen once. Germline CDR1 KGHSH, CDR2 LQKENI. The CDR3 loop spans 14 amino acids. Losses at the gene ends were 2 bases for V and 5 bases for J; bases not matched to a gene: 5. Study results and limitations: Later on, an analysis tied about 17,000 TCR beta sequences to HLA alleles at 0.05 false discovery rate.

Material for sequencing was PBMCs. The clonotype originates from a girl aged 10-17 years in good health and CMV-seropositive. The genes are TRBV18 and TRBJ2-5; 7 positions match TRBD2. CDR3 DNA: TGTGCCAGCTCACCAGGACTAGTTGCTGAGACCCAGTACTTC. This encodes CASSPGLVAETQYF. Filled out from reference TRBV18 and TRBJ2-5, the complete variable domain reads NAGVMQNPRHLVRRRGQEARLRCSPMKGHSHVYWYRQLPEEGLKFMVYLQKENIIDESGMPKERFSAEFPKEGPSILRIQQVVRGDSAAYFCASSPGLVAETQYFGPGTRLLVL.